This entry describes one T cell receptor beta chain. The antigen it recognizes is unknown. No base-level quality is on record; no much larger clone is a single base apart. For TCR beta library preparation, around 2 micrograms of genomic DNA were isolated from cryopreserved PBMCs. High-throughput TCR beta sequencing was performed on longitudinal blood samples from CLL patients receiving ibrutinib monotherapy. The patients took part in an open-label, single-center phase 2 trial of ibrutinib monotherapy. The data belong to a study of cytotoxic CD8 clonotypes in ibrutinib-treated CLL (dated by TCRdb to 2020 to 2022). About the investigation overall: The cohort included around 15 treatment-naive and about a dozen relapsed/refractory patients; about 17 were IGHV unmutated. Partial responses were observed in 24 patients and complete responses in 2; after a median follow-up of 68 months, remission was maintained in approximately 14 patients and progression was observed in approximately 12. Samples at response were collected after a median of about 11 months of treatment, with a range of roughly 6 to 40 months. An average of approximately 260,000 productive templates and tens of thousands of productive rearrangements was obtained per sample. Of the 86 people in the trial, around 24 had longitudinal samples available. Cryopreserved peripheral blood mononuclear cells were obtained prior to treatment, at the time of response, and at either disease progression or sustained remission. Patients were still on ibrutinib when every remission and progressive disease sample was collected.

The junction shows trimming of 0 bases on V and 1 base on J, and the gene matches do not reach 9 bases of it. Counted from cysteine to phenylalanine, this CDR3 has 18 amino acids. Just the 54-base CDR3 DNA is kept, in frame starting at base 1. For CDR1 and CDR2, the germline V gene lists SGDLS and YYNGEE. Overall results and qualifications from the work: Baseline clonality was found to be higher than that of age-matched healthy donors and was strongly correlated with circulating CD8+ T-cell counts. Clonality increased at ibrutinib response, stayed stable in sustained remission, and fell back toward baseline at progression. Public clonotypes were rare and either shrank or stayed stable during treatment, and the rise in clonality at ibrutinib response reflected expansion of private clonotypes. Sampling times were not matched between patients in sustained remission and patients whose disease was progressing, and lymph node repertoires were not examined.

Each clonotype received, on average, around 9.6x coverage in deep resolution sequencing performed on a MiSeq, where the target depth lay between 1 in 1 million and 1 in 200,000 T cells. TCR beta libraries were generated with the immunoSEQ hsTCRB Kit. Turning to the authors' computational methods: ImmunoSEQ Data Assistant and ImmunoSEQ Analyzer were used for data analysis, and V, D and J genes were assigned according to IMGT definitions. Clonality, which ranges from 0 to 1, was calculated as one minus the normalized Shannon entropy of productive rearrangement frequencies. Only overrepresented clonotypes making up at least 0.05% of the repertoire of each patient were included in the public clonotype analysis. Repertoires from approximately 13 age-matched healthy donors in immuneACCESS were used as clonality controls. Entries here come from immuneACCESS through TCRdb and include only in-frame sequences with V and J called. Some clones fail to appear in such tables; in the studies checked, an unresolved V gene covers under half of the shortfall, and the cause of the remainder is unknown. The DNA was the basis for D and trimming; V, J and clone size are from that table. Recorded for this sample are 300,000 to 400,000 clones; under 70% of them occurred a single time. Together, the top ten hold roughly 6% of the sample.

Recombination joined TRBV9 with TRBJ2-2, with TRBD2 identical over 7 junction bases. This sequence originates from a human donor with chronic lymphocytic leukemia. This specimen consisted of PBMCs, obtained after 36 months of ibrutinib treatment. The CDR3 is CASSVDTSAPLNTGELFF. The DNA sequence is as follows: TGTGCCAGCAGCGTAGATACTAGCGCACCCCTGAACACCGGGGAGCTGTTTTTT.